The 16 T cell receptor beta chains in this list originate from one sample, sequenced in a study of cytomegalovirus exposure and HLA in healthy donors. Method: immunoSEQ multiplex PCR; TCRdb's copy keeps in-frame clones and lacks some. Among tens of thousands of clones listed, more than 75% were seen once. What was sequenced was PBMCs. Source of these receptors: a man younger than 45 in good health and CMV-seronegative.

The V gene is TRBV15, the J gene TRBJ2-7; 12 bases are a match to TRBD1. CDR3 size: 17 residues. The J segment lost 5 bases and the V segment lost 0 bases, leaving 8 bases of the junction unmatched. Germline V lookup: CDR1 LNHNV, CDR2 YYDKDF (reference sequence). CDR3 in amino acids: CATSRELTGTGGHEQYF. As DNA, the CDR3 is TGTGCCACCAGCAGAGAACTCACCGGGACAGGGGGCCACGAGCAGTACTTC.

The chain combines TRBV29-1 with TRBJ2-5; TRBD1 matches 10 bases. CDR1 is SQVTM and CDR2 is ANQGSEA in the germline V gene. The ends lost 5 bases at V and 5 bases at J; junction bases unmatched: 11. The CDR3 runs to 15 residues. The CDR3 loop is CSVNRAGQGRETQYF. In nucleotides, the CDR3 is TGCAGCGTTAACCGGGCGGGACAGGGGAGGGAGACCCAGTACTTC.

This chain joins TRBV6-5 and TRBJ1-5; D not certain. V was clipped by 2 bases and J by 0 bases, with 8 bases between them. This CDR3 is 15 amino acids long. Germline V gene sequence: CDR1 MNHEY, CDR2 SVGAGI. DNA for the CDR3: TGTGCCAGCAGTTACGACGGAGATAGCAATCAGCCCCAGCATTTT. Amino acid sequence: CASSYDGDSNQPQHF.

J is TRBJ2-5 and V is TRBV28; 10 bases map to TRBD2. CDR1 MDHEN and CDR2 SYDVKM come from the germline V gene. This CDR3 has 14 residues. J lost 4 bases, V lost 6 bases, and 5 bases had no gene match. The chain's CDR3 is CASSLAGDGETQYF. For the CDR3, the DNA is TGTGCCAGCAGCCTAGCGGGGGATGGAGAGACCCAGTACTTC.

The J gene is TRBJ2-7, the V gene TRBV2; TRBD1 agrees at 8 bases. CDR1 and CDR2 from the germline V gene are SNHLY and FYNNEI. This CDR3 contains 16 residues. V trimming: 6 bases; J trimming: 3 bases; junction bases outside the gene matches: 13. The CDR3 protein is CASRPPLQGDRYEQYF. DNA of the CDR3: TGTGCCAGCAGGCCACCACTACAGGGGGATCGCTACGAGCAGTACTTC.

The chain uses TRBV6-5 and TRBJ2-2, with TRBD1 identical over 10 bases. V trimming: 6 bases; J trimming: 6 bases; junction bases outside the gene matches: 4. The germline V gene has CDR1 MNHEY and CDR2 SVGAGI. The CDR3 contains 14 residues. The CDR3 region is CASRPGTGAGELFF. For the CDR3, the DNA is TGTGCCAGCAGGCCCGGGACAGGGGCCGGGGAGCTGTTTTTT.

This chain joins TRBV6-1 and TRBJ1-6; a weak D match, TRBD1 (5 bases). CDR1 is MNHNS and CDR2 is SASEGT in the germline V gene. V was clipped by 8 bases and J by 6 bases, with 14 bases between them. The length of the CDR3 is 14 residues. CDR3 bases: TGTGCCAGCGGGACTGGCGATATTAATTCACCCCTCCACTTT. This encodes CASGTGDINSPLHF.

This chain connects TRBV4-1 to TRBJ2-7; 8 bases fit TRBD1. V lost 1 base and J lost 2; bases outside the gene matches: 16. Germline CDR1 reads MGHRA; CDR2 reads YSYEKL. This CDR3 spans 19 amino acids. The chain's CDR3 is CASSQVGQGLRTEAYEQYF. CDR3 in DNA: TGCGCCAGCAGCCAAGTCGGACAGGGTCTGCGTACGGAAGCCTACGAGCAGTACTTC.

This chain connects TRBV2 to TRBJ2-2, with a tentative D call TRBD2 (5 bases). V was pared by 1 base and J by 3 bases, with 21 bases between. CDR1 is SNHLY, CDR2 FYNNEI, per germline. This CDR3 comprises 19 residues. The CDR3 region is CASSEGWRVWEQDTGELFF. For the CDR3, the DNA is TGTGCCAGCAGTGAAGGCTGGCGAGTGTGGGAGCAAGACACCGGGGAGCTGTTTTTT.

The CDR3 protein is CASSLTLGLLGSPLHF. CDR3 coding DNA: TGTGCCAGCAGTTTAACACTGGGACTTTTAGGTTCACCCCTCCACTTT. The chain uses TRBV27 and TRBJ1-6; TRBD1 might be the D (5 bases). In germline, CDR1 is MNHEY, CDR2 SMNVEV (reference sequence). Trimming removed 2 bases from V and 9 bases from J, with 17 bases in between. The CDR3 covers 16 residues.

The chain uses TRBV7-9 and TRBJ2-7; D is possibly TRBD1 (5 bases). Trimming pared 1 base from V and 3 bases from J, leaving 7 bases between. This CDR3 has 13 amino acids. CDR1 and CDR2 from the germline V gene are SEHNR and FQNEAQ (reference sequence). CDR3 DNA sequence: TGTGCCAGCAGCTTAGACGACAGCTACGAGCAGTACTTC. It yields the protein CASSLDDSYEQYF.

This rearrangement joins TRBV28 to TRBJ1-2, with 8 bases lining up with TRBD1. This CDR3 contains 15 residues. J was trimmed by 2 bases and V by 2 bases; bases with no gene match: 4. CDR1 MDHEN and CDR2 SYDVKM come from the germline V gene. The chain's CDR3 is CASSLGGQENYGYTF. The CDR3 nucleotides are TGTGCCAGCAGTTTAGGGGGACAGGAGAACTATGGCTACACCTTC.

This rearrangement joins TRBV19 to TRBJ1-5; 9 bases are shared with TRBD1. The length of the CDR3 is 16 residues. With 6 bases clipped from V and 7 bases from J, the junction kept 13 bases outside the gene matches. From germline, CDR1 is LNHDA and CDR2 SQIVND (reference sequence). DNA of the CDR3: TGTGCCAGTAGAACCCCGGGGACAGGGTCATCGCAGCCCCAGCATTTT. This codes for CASRTPGTGSSQPQHF.

The chain uses TRBV28 and TRBJ2-2; no clear D. CDR3 length equals 12 residues. Per the germline V gene, CDR1 is MDHEN and CDR2 is SYDVKM. V lost 5 bases to trimming and J lost 7 bases, with 8 bases between them. Here the CDR3 reads CASSRSLGELFF. The CDR3 DNA reads as TGTGCCAGCAGTCGTTCACTCGGGGAGCTGTTTTTT.

The chain combines TRBV7-9 with TRBJ2-5, with TRBD1 identical over 7 bases. CDR3 length: 16 residues. Unmatched junction bases numbered 8, after V lost 2 bases and J lost 2 bases. Germline loops: CDR1 SEHNR, CDR2 FQNEAQ (reference sequence). DNA of the CDR3: TGTGCCAGCAGCTTAAGTGTTGGGACAGCACAAGAGACCCAGTACTTC. Translated: CASSLSVGTAQETQYF.

The J gene is TRBJ1-1, the V gene TRBV7-2; perhaps TRBD1 as D (6 bases). The ends were cut back, 1 base at V and 2 bases at J, with 11 bases in the middle. CDR1 and CDR2 (germline): SGHTA, FQGNSA. CDR3 length: 15 amino acids. CDR3 coding DNA: TGTGCCAGCAGCTTAGGCGGCAGGGGTAACACTGAAGCTTTCTTT. Protein sequence: CASSLGGRGNTEAFF.